Listed here are 16 T cell receptor beta chains from one sample, sequenced in a study of metastatic and nonmetastatic thyroid tumors. Each patient went into thyroid surgery without having received any treatment. TCRdb reanalyzed the PCR reads via MiXCR. Here the sample spans about 15,000 clones, around 3.8% being singletons. Sequenced input: tumor tissue. These receptors were taken from a female donor with papillary thyroid cancer or a benign thyroid nodule (not recorded which). Some clones in this sample may be carry-over from other donors' samples.

The CDR3 DNA reads TGCGCCAGCAGCCAAGACCGCGGGGCAAACAATGAGCAGTTCTTC. Its protein is CASSQDRGANNEQFF. The chain couples TRBV4-3 to TRBJ2-1; a weak D match, TRBD2 (6 bases). The ends were cut back, 0 bases at V and 5 bases at J, with 11 bases in the middle. Germline V gene data show CDR1 as LGHNA and CDR2 as YSLEER. The CDR3 totals 15 residues.

This clone has more than one count but fewer than ten. One base away lies a much larger clone, so this may be a sequencing read error. The V gene is TRBV12-3 or TRBV12-4, the J gene TRBJ1-4; 8 nucleotides line up with TRBD1. This CDR3 comprises 16 residues. Trimming at V came to 4 bases and at J to 5 bases, leaving 9 bases not matched to a gene. CDR3: CASSYRTGKGNEKLFF. Written as DNA, the CDR3 is TGTGCCAGCAGTTACCGGACAGGGAAGGGGAATGAAAAACTGTTTTTT.

This clone was counted only a few times. The rearrangement uses TRBV13 and TRBJ1-4; the D is unclear. CDR3 length equals 15 residues. With 6 bases removed from V and 0 bases from J, the gap between germline ends came to 11 bases. CDR1 and CDR2 (germline): PRHDT, FYEKMQ (reference sequence). The DNA for the CDR3 is TGTGCCAGCAGTGTTGGGAGGGCAACTAATGAAAAACTGTTTTTT. It translates to CASSVGRATNEKLFF. Full variable domain (rest looked up from reference TRBV13 and TRBJ1-4): AAGVIQSPRHLIKEKRETATLKCYPIPRHDTVYWYQQGPGQDPQFLISFYEKMQSDKGSIPDRFSAQQFSDYHSELNMSSLELGDSALYFCASSVGRATNEKLFFGSGTQLSVL.

The chain links TRBV20-1 to TRBJ2-7; the match to TRBD2 covers 7 bases. CDR1 and CDR2 from the germline V gene are DFQATT and SNEGSKA (reference sequence). The CDR3 is 16 amino acids. V lost 0 bases, J lost 0 bases, and 8 bases stayed unmatched. The CDR3 DNA reads as TGCAGTGCTAGAGACCTTGCGGCGGGGGACTCCTACGAGCAGTACTTC. Protein sequence: CSARDLAAGDSYEQYF.

The chain has TRBV6-1 and TRBJ2-1; 9 bases are shared with TRBD2. CDR3 length: 17 residues. After removal of 6 bases from V and 4 bases from J, the junction contained 13 bases not matched to a gene. Germline values: CDR1 MNHNS, CDR2 SASEGT. CDR3 residues: CASRRETLAGIYNEQFF. CDR3 nucleotide sequence: TGTGCCAGCAGGAGGGAAACGCTAGCGGGGATTTACAATGAGCAGTTCTTC.

This chain joins TRBV2 and TRBJ1-2; 7 positions match TRBD1. Germline V gene lookup returns CDR1 SNHLY and CDR2 FYNNEI. The CDR3 extends over 16 amino acids. Trimming at V came to 6 bases and at J to 1 base, leaving 11 bases not matched to a gene. CDR3 protein: CASSARLGQVNYGYTF. CDR3 bases: TGTGCCAGCAGCGCCCGACTTGGACAGGTTAACTATGGCTACACCTTC.

The CDR3 is CASSSGQNTGELFF. Here the CDR3 DNA reads TGCGCCAGCAGTAGCGGGCAGAACACCGGGGAGCTGTTTTTT. The chain joins TRBV5-1 to TRBJ2-2; 7 bases are shared with TRBD2. V lost 5 bases, J lost 1 base, and 2 bases stayed unmatched. CDR1 and CDR2 (germline): SGHRS, YFSETQ. This CDR3 spans 14 amino acids.

This clone was found a few times. The chain couples TRBV2 to TRBJ2-1; unclear D gene. The CDR3 has 11 residues. V was trimmed by 2 bases and J by 16 bases, leaving 12 bases between them. Germline assignment: CDR1 SNHLY and CDR2 FYNNEI. The DNA of the CDR3 is TGTGCCAGCAGTGAAAGTGCCGCTCTATTCTTC. Amino acid sequence: CASSESAALFF.

This clone is classed as medium-sized. The chain carries TRBV19 and TRBJ1-5, with TRBD1 as a possible D gene (6 bases). Germline V lookup: CDR1 LNHDA, CDR2 SQIVND (reference sequence). The CDR3 extends over 15 amino acids. V lost 7 bases and J lost 2, with 15 bases in between. In DNA, the CDR3 is TGTGCCAGTATTTTAGGGGGGACCGGCAATCAGCCCCAGCATTTT. As protein: CASILGGTGNQPQHF.

The chain uses TRBV6-5 and TRBJ1-2, with unresolved D. Germline CDR1 MNHEY, CDR2 SVGAGI. The CDR3 loop spans 14 amino acids. The V end was cut by 2 bases, the J end by 6 bases, with 13 bases between. This CDR3 is CASSYGPLRDGYTF. The DNA for the CDR3 is TGTGCCAGCAGTTACGGTCCCCTCCGTGATGGCTACACCTTC.

The chain recombines TRBV2 with TRBJ1-1, with D perhaps TRBD1 (6 bases). V was trimmed by 5 bases and J by 5 bases, leaving 18 bases between them. CDR3 length equals 15 residues. Germline loops: CDR1 SNHLY, CDR2 FYNNEI. CDR3 residues: CASSKKVGAWTEAFF. CDR3 nucleotides: TGTGCCAGCAGTAAAAAAGTGGGGGCATGGACTGAAGCTTTCTTT.

This clone came up a few times. This CDR3 is CASSPTSGDYNEQFF. In nucleotides, the CDR3 is TGTGCCAGCAGCCCGACTAGCGGTGACTACAATGAGCAGTTCTTC. The chain joins TRBV6-1 to TRBJ2-1; 9 positions agree with TRBD2. The CDR3 spans 15 residues. The germline CDR1 and CDR2 sequences are MNHNS and SASEGT. V was clipped by 6 bases and J by 3 bases; unmatched bases: 6.

There are a few counts of this clone. J is TRBJ1-2 and V is TRBV20-1, with D uncertain. The CDR3 extends over 11 amino acids. The ends were cut back, 6 bases at V and 7 bases at J, with 12 bases in the middle. Per germline, CDR1 DFQATT and CDR2 SNEGSKA (reference sequence). DNA of the CDR3: TGCAGTGCCGAACTCGAACGTGGCTACACCTTC. As protein: CSAELERGYTF.

By its share, this clone is large. A junction boundary mismatches the germline segment, possibly from a read error. The CDR3 loop reads CATSSGPYNSPLHF. Written as DNA, the CDR3 is TGTGCCACCAGTAGTGGTCCATATAATTCACCCCTCCACTTT. The chain combines TRBV6-1 with TRBJ1-6; D gene ambiguous. Germline CDR1 MNHNS, CDR2 SASEGT. The CDR3 is 14 amino acids.

The chain combines TRBV19 with TRBJ1-2, with a possible D match to TRBD1 (6 bases). This CDR3 has 14 amino acids. Trimming took 6 bases from V and 6 from J, leaving 17 bases between them. Germline loops: CDR1 LNHDA, CDR2 SQIVND (reference sequence). As DNA, the CDR3 is TGTGCCAGTAGCCCAGGACAGACTTCTCATGGCTACACCTTC. Protein: CASSPGQTSHGYTF.

There are a few counts of this clone. The V gene is TRBV12-3 or TRBV12-4, the J gene TRBJ1-5; 9 nucleotides agree with TRBD1. V gave up 5 bases and J gave up 4 bases; unmatched junction bases: 6. The CDR3 sequence is 15 residues long. Here the CDR3 DNA reads TGTGCCAGCAGTCGGACAGGGGACATAAATCAGCCCCAGCATTTT. This encodes CASSRTGDINQPQHF.